This note documents a single T cell receptor (beta chain) sequence. The record originates from a study of T cell responses to AZD1222 COVID-19 vaccine. Trimming stripped 1 base from V and 0 bases from J, with 7 bases between. Germline V lookup: CDR1 SGDLS, CDR2 YYNGEE. The CDR3 contains 14 residues. TCRdb's copy holds only in-frame clones and misses some; the assay was immunoSEQ multiplex PCR. The data show roughly 95,000 clones, approximately 88% seen once. This sample comprised peripheral blood, obtained on day 0 of AZD1222 vaccination. This rearrangement joins TRBV9 to TRBJ1-1; D remains unclear. The sequence was collected from an adult in good health. The DNA for the CDR3 is TGTGCCAGCAGCGTAACCGGGGTGAACACTGAAGCTTTCTTT. Its translation: CASSVTGVNTEAFF.